This TCR beta chain was identified during a study of neurological immune-mediated disorders. The table lists this clonotype with many counts. What it binds is unknown. Because the CDR3's place on the DNA is in doubt, the DNA is left out and the CDR3 is given as listed by TCRdb. Study observations and caveats: The absence of any CDR3 amino acid sequence shared by expanded clones across subjects suggests that repertoires were private in all groups.

Germline V gene lookup returns CDR1 SNHLY and CDR2 FYNNEI. The CDR3 is 12 amino acids long, termini counted. A single record per CDR3 protein comes from TCRdb applying MiXCR to the 5' RACE reads. The sample carries around 78,000 distinct CDR3 sequences, roughly 17% recorded once. The TCR sequence derives from a woman aged 40 to 50 in good health. The chain combines TRBV2 with TRBJ1-2; the table's TRBD1 call for D was not verified on the DNA. Sequencing was performed on PBMCs. The CDR3 here is CASSTSGYGYTF.